This T cell receptor (beta chain) is from a study of T cells in Graves' hyperthyroidism and ophthalmopathy. Of note for this clonotype: A much bigger clone sits one base away, suggesting this may be a read error.

CDR3 length: 13 amino acids. CDR1 is DFQATT, CDR2 SNEGSKA, per germline (reference sequence). V was clipped by 0 bases and J by 6 bases, with 11 bases between them. RNA transcripts provided the source from which TCR beta CDR3 regions were amplified. The TCR CDR3 was amplified in a first-round RT-PCR using the HTBI primer set. One entry per CDR3 protein, called by TCRdb with MiXCR from the multiplex PCR reads. The sample includes around 340,000 distinct CDR3 sequences, 18% of them seen just once. This TCR was recovered from a woman between 50 and 59 years old with Graves' hyperthyroidism. The specimen sequenced was blood. The V gene is TRBV20-1, the J gene TRBJ2-5, with a possible D match to TRBD2 (6 bases). The CDR3 sequence is CSAREAGSKTQYF. In DNA, the CDR3 is TGCAGTGCTAGAGAAGCGGGTAGTAAGACCCAGTACTTC.